This entry describes one T cell receptor beta chain. Its antigen is undetermined. CDR3 length equals 17 residues. Trimming at V came to 2 bases and at J to 1 base, leaving 3 bases not matched to a gene. CDR1 and CDR2 from the germline V gene are SGHTA and FQGTGA. This record comes from a study of lymphopenia after photon versus proton radiotherapy. Study-level points and caveats: Under photons, naive T cells and diversity fell while effector/memory populations rose. Only patients who died were analyzed for survival; proton advantage is unproven. Post-nadir TCR diversity decline inversely tracked overall survival among those who died.

Generated by immunoSEQ multiplex PCR, the TCRdb table keeps only in-frame clones and is missing some. The data hold roughly 65,000 clones, with approximately 91% observed a single time. The sample in question was peripheral blood, obtained from a patient treated with photon-based radiotherapy. The chain combines TRBV7-3 with TRBJ2-2, with TRBD1 matching over 11 bases. The receptor's source is a woman between 65 and 79 years old with pancreatic cancer. The CDR3, as DNA: TGTGCCAGCAGCTTATATGGGACAGGGGGGAACACCGGGGAGCTGTTTTTT. Translated, it gives CASSLYGTGGNTGELFF.